This T cell receptor beta chain is from a study of blood T cells in healthy people across ages. Overall study results and limits: Bulk PBMC profiling left naive and antigen-experienced comparisons inconclusive.

The CDR3 contains 12 residues. This clonotype showed up just a few times. The target antigen is unknown. The authors ran a second PCR of 7 to 11 cycles using a sample-barcoded 5' primer and a J-beta primer mix. The authors tagged each cDNA molecule using a template-switch adaptor with 12 random nucleotides. TCRdb used MiXCR to reprocess the 5' RACE reads, holding one entry per CDR3 protein. The repertoire consists of about 720,000 distinct CDR3 sequences, with about a fifth occurring once and the leading ten covering about 22%. This sequence originates from a man in his 70s in good health. The sequencing input was blood. The chain recombines TRBV12-3 or TRBV12-4 with TRBJ2-5; D unresolved. The DNA end is a closer match to TRBJ2-1, so the J assignment may be wrong. The CDR3 spells CASSLPGSEQFF. CDR3 in DNA: TGTGCCAGCAGCTTACCCGGCTCTGAGCAGTTCTTC.